This TCR beta chain was obtained from a study of tumor-infiltrating lymphocytes in primary liver carcinoma (dated by TCRdb to 2015 to 2018). Regarding the complete study: About 5 patients with histopathologically diagnosed primary liver carcinoma underwent surgical resection in China between 2015 and early 2016. Each sample produced about 3.5 to 8 million productive TCRbeta reads, and read depth showed no significant difference between tissue types. For each liver tumor, the study sampled five regions along with adjacent normal tissue and blood, and applied TCRbeta repertoire sequencing, expression microarrays and whole-exome sequencing. Technical replicate repertoires showed high reproducibility, with mean shared-clone rates around 0.9 and correlation coefficients above 0.95. Hepatocellular carcinoma (four) or combined HCC and intrahepatic cholangiocarcinoma (one) was present in the five patients, who were three men and two women aged 30 to 69 years. TCRbeta repertoire sequencing covered roughly 35 specimens from 5 patients: some 25 tumor regions, 5 adjacent noncancerous liver tissues and 5 peripheral blood samples. The five patients had tumors staged T1-T3 N0M0, with maximum diameters ranging from about 4 to 10 cm.

Study-level results and caveats: Only the TCR beta chain was sequenced, which likely underestimates true repertoire diversity because unpaired alpha chains were not captured. The study included only five or six patients, and the authors note findings should be validated in a larger study. Repertoire overlap was found to be higher between tumor regions (mean approximately 36%) than between tumor-adjacent (approximately 17%) or tumor-blood (about 14%) pairs, consistent with antigen-driven expansion. Compared with blood, tumors had a significantly larger share of the repertoire taken up by the top 250 clones (p = 0.039). Because the samples were bulk and unsorted, CD4+ and CD8+ T cell repertoires could not be compared.

The CDR3 runs 15 amino acids, cysteine and phenylalanine included. Of all the DNA, just the CDR3 is kept, 45 bases in frame from base 1. V is shortened by 6 bases, J by 5 bases, and the region joining them spans 22 bases. CDR1 SQVTM and CDR2 ANQGSEA are derived from the germline V gene. Starting from approximately 0.5 ug total RNA, TCRbeta-specific cDNA was produced by reverse transcription with a constant-region primer and ProtoScript II reverse transcriptase. Construction of the TCRbeta libraries relied on three nested rounds of multiplex PCR, following a slightly modified ARM-PCR procedure. The first two PCR rounds used multiplex TRBV1-TRBV30 forward primers with a Cbeta reverse primer, each for about 10 cycles. Sample barcodes and Illumina adapters were attached in a final 25-cycle PCR using Deep VentR polymerase. Amplicons of 200-500 bp were gel-purified with a QIAquick gel extraction kit before sequencing. An Illumina HiSeq 2500 was used to sequence the TCRbeta amplicons, generating 250-bp paired-end reads. In the original analysis: Quality trimming of reads was performed with Trimmomatic v0.33, and paired reads were merged with FLASH v1.2.11 so that full CDR3 sequences could be recovered. MiGEC v1.2.1b assigned V, D and J germline segments to the rearranged TCRbeta sequences. Clonotype statistics, along with Shannon-Wiener diversity indices, were calculated using VDJtools v1.0.0. Except for diversity analysis, only the 250 most abundant clonotypes of each sample were used in subsequent analyses to reduce sampling bias. The public reads were reanalyzed by TCRdb: fastp trimming at Q25, MiXCR alignment, in-frame beta chains only. Identical CDR3 proteins give one entry, which carries the most common genes and DNA. Clone size and V and J calls follow TCRdb, not the original study. The sample contains about 180,000 distinct CDR3 sequences, around 60% of them found a single time. The ten largest account for about 70% of the sample.

This clonotype was observed a few times. What this receptor recognizes is not known. Per-base qualities were not stored, and no clone one base away is much larger. Blood RNA was extracted from unsorted whole blood with TRIzol reagent; germline DNA came from the DNeasy Blood & Tissue kit. At the time of sampling, the patients had chronic HBV infection and had not received any treatment. Before surgery, roughly 4.2 milliliters of peripheral blood were drawn into K2EDTA tubes. The chain uses TRBV29-1 and TRBJ1-1; the D gene is possibly TRBD1, with 6 bases matching. This clonotype was sampled from a man aged 35 to 55 with primary liver carcinoma and hepatitis B virus infection. The specimen was peripheral blood. DNA sequence: TGCAGCGTCCATACCGGGGGCGCCGGGGTAACTGAAGCTTTCTTT. Its protein is CSVHTGGAGVTEAFF.